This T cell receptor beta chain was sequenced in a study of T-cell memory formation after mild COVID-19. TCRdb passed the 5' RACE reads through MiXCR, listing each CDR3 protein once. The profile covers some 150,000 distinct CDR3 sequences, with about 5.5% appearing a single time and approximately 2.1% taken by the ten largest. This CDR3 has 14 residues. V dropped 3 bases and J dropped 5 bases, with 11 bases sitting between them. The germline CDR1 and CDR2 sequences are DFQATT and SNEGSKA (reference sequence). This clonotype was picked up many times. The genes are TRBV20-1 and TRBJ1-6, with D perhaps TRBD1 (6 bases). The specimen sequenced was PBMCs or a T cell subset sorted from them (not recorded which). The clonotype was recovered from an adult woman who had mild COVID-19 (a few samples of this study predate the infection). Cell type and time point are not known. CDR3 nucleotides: TGCAGTGCTAGTGCACGGACAGATAATTCACCCCTCCACTTT. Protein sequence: CSASARTDNSPLHF.